The 10 T cell receptor beta chains below all came from one sample that was sequenced in a study of T cells after yellow fever vaccination. One entry per CDR3 protein, called by TCRdb with MiXCR from the 5' RACE reads. The repertoire holds some 300,000 distinct CDR3 sequences, with about 10% as singletons. This material consisted of CD4+ T cells sorted from PBMCs, taken 5 days after the yellow fever booster vaccination. The receptors were sampled from a man aged 18 to 35 who received the YFV17D yellow fever vaccine.

This clonotype was detected a few times. CDR3 region: CASSPEGRSKTQYF. CDR3 nucleotides: TGTGCCAGCTCACCCGAAGGGAGGTCGAAGACCCAGTACTTC. The rearrangement uses TRBV18 and TRBJ2-5; perhaps TRBD2 as D (6 bases). Trimming cost V 3 bases and J 6 bases, with 14 bases left between them. CDR1 and CDR2 from the germline V gene are KGHSH and LQKENI. This CDR3 comprises 14 residues.

The sample holds a few counts of this clonotype. This chain uses TRBV5-4 with TRBJ1-4; a weak D match, TRBD1 (6 bases). From germline, CDR1 is SGHNT and CDR2 YYREEE (reference sequence). V was cut by 5 bases and J by 7 bases, with 15 bases left in between. CDR3 length: 14 residues. DNA for the CDR3: TGTGCCAGCAGGGGGGACATATCCTCTGAAAAACTGTTTTTT. Amino acid sequence: CASRGDISSEKLFF.

V and J are TRBV5-6 and TRBJ1-5; possibly TRBD1 for D (6 bases). CDR3 length: 14 residues. Between the trimmed V and J ends, which lost 1 base and 9 bases, there was a span of 14 bases. Germline V lookup: CDR1 SGHDT, CDR2 YYEEEE. Here the CDR3 DNA reads TGTGCCAGCAGCTTGTGGGGGGGCACCACGCCCCAGCATTTT. It specifies CASSLWGGTTPQHF.

This chain joins TRBV6-6 and TRBJ1-6; perhaps TRBD1 as D (6 bases). The CDR3 is 16 amino acids. V lost 11 bases to trimming and J lost 7 bases, with 24 bases between them. The germline gives CDR1 MNHNY, CDR2 SVGAGI (reference sequence). The CDR3 nucleotides are TGTGCCGCGAGGCGACCAGAGACAGGCCGGAATTCACCCCTCCACTTT. It yields the protein CAARRPETGRNSPLHF.

This clonotype was seen a handful of times. The genes are TRBV7-3 and TRBJ1-1, with D uncertain. Germline lookup yields CDR1 SGHTA and CDR2 FQGTGA. The V gene lost 5 bases and the J gene lost 6 bases, with 10 bases spanning the gap. This CDR3 spans 12 amino acids. CDR3 DNA: TGTGCCAGCAGCCCCGGCGGGCCTGAAGCTTTCTTT. As protein: CASSPGGPEAFF. The variable domain in full, completed from reference TRBV7-3 and TRBJ1-1, reads GAGVSQTPSNKVTEKGKYVELRCDPISGHTALYWYRQSLGQGPEFLIYFQGTGAADDSGLPNDRFFAVRPEGSVSTLKIQRTERGDSAVYLCASSPGGPEAFFGQGTRLTVV.

A few counts support this clonotype. The chain recombines TRBV5-1 with TRBJ1-4; possible D gene TRBD1, 5 bases. The CDR3 runs to 13 residues. The V gene lost 0 bases and the J gene lost 8 bases, with 8 bases spanning the gap. Germline V CDR1 and CDR2: SGHRS, YFSETQ. CDR3 bases: TGCGCCAGCAGCTTGGGACAGCAGGAAAAACTGTTTTTT. As protein: CASSLGQQEKLFF.

J is TRBJ2-2 and V is TRBV7-3, with D uncertain. CDR3 length equals 13 residues. Germline V gives CDR1 SGHTA, CDR2 FQGTGA. The V and J ends lost 3 bases and 6 bases respectively, with 8 bases between them. The CDR3 nucleotides read TGTGCCAGCAGCTTTCCGGATTCCGGGGAGCTGTTTTTT. Protein: CASSFPDSGELFF. The whole variable domain, remainder taken from reference TRBV7-3 and TRBJ2-2, is GAGVSQTPSNKVTEKGKYVELRCDPISGHTALYWYRQSLGQGPEFLIYFQGTGAADDSGLPNDRFFAVRPEGSVSTLKIQRTERGDSAVYLCASSFPDSGELFFGEGSRLTVL.

V gene TRBV7-2 combines with J gene TRBJ2-5; 7 bases map to TRBD1. Trimming took 4 bases from V and 4 from J; bases not matched to a gene: 6. This CDR3 has 14 amino acids. Germline CDR1 reads SGHTA; CDR2 reads FQGNSA. CDR3 sequence (DNA): TGTGCCAGCAGCTCCGACAGGGCGTCAGAGACCCAGTACTTC. It translates to CASSSDRASETQYF.

The table lists this clonotype with many counts. V and J are TRBV29-1 and TRBJ2-3, with D hard to call. This CDR3 region has 15 residues. The V and J ends lost 7 bases and 0 bases respectively, with 17 bases between them. Germline V gene lookup returns CDR1 SQVTM and CDR2 ANQGSEA. The CDR3 sequence: CSAPRGSTSTDTQYF. For the CDR3, the DNA is TGCAGCGCACCCCGAGGATCTACTAGCACAGATACGCAGTATTTT.

This clonotype was recorded many times. This chain joins TRBV20-1 and TRBJ2-7; D is unresolved. The CDR3 totals 11 residues. The V gene's germline CDR1 is DFQATT and CDR2 SNEGSKA (reference sequence). Trimming cost V 3 bases and J 3 bases, with 6 bases left between them. The CDR3 here is CSASDHYEQYF. CDR3 DNA: TGCAGTGCTAGTGACCACTACGAGCAGTACTTC.